This T cell receptor beta chain was obtained from a study of blood T cell repertoires in COVID-19. CDR3 length: 14 residues. Germline values: CDR1 SGHDT, CDR2 YYEEEE. The germline V and J ends were trimmed by 3 bases and 4 bases, with 11 bases remaining between them. Generated by immunoSEQ multiplex PCR, the TCRdb table keeps only in-frame clones and is missing some. Of approximately 360,000 clones in the sample, approximately 89% are singletons; the top ten hold less than 2.5%. The sample taken for sequencing was PBMCs or T cells enriched from blood (not recorded which). The TCR comes from a man aged 40-55 years in a cohort exposed to, infected with or recovered from COVID-19 (not recorded which). The rearrangement joins TRBV5-6 to TRBJ2-1; D possibly corresponds to TRBD2 (6 bases). The DNA for the CDR3 is TGTGCCAGCAGCTCCCGGGAGCCATACAATGAGCAGTTCTTC. Its protein product is CASSSREPYNEQFF.